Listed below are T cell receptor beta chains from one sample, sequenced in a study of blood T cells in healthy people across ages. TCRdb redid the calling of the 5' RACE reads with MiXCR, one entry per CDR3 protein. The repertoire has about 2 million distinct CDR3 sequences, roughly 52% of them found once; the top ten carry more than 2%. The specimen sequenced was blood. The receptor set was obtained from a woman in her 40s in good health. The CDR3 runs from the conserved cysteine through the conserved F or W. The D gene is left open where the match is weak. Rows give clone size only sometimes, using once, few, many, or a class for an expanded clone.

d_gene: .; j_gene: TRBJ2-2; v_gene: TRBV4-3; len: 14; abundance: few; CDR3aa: CASSQEPYTGELFF; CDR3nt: TGCGCCAGCAGCCAAGAACCCTACACCGGGGAGCTGTTTTTT
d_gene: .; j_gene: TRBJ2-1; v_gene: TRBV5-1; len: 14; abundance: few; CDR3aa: CASSLRLDGNEQFF; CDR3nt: TGCGCCAGCAGCTTGAGACTAGATGGCAATGAGCAGTTCTTC
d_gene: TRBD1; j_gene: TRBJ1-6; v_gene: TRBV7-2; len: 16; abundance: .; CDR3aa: CASSNYGTGKNSPLHF; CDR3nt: TGTGCCAGCAGCAACTACGGGACAGGCAAAAATTCACCCCTCCACTTT
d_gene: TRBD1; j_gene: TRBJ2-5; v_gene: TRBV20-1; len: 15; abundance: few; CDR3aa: CSADGDRESQETQYF; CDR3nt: TGCAGTGCTGACGGGGACAGGGAGTCCCAAGAGACCCAGTACTTC
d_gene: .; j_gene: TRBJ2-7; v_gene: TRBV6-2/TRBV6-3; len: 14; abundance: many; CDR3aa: CASSYDRPSYEQYF; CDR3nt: TGTGCCAGCAGTTACGACCGCCCATCCTACGAGCAGTACTTC
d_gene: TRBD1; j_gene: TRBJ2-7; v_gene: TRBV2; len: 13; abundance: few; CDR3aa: CARGDRASYEQYF; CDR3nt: TGTGCCAGGGGGGACAGGGCCTCCTACGAGCAGTACTTC
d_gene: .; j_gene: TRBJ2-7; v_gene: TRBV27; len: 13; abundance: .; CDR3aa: CASSVHSSDEQYF; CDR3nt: TGTGCCAGCAGTGTCCACTCTAGCGACGAGCAGTACTTC
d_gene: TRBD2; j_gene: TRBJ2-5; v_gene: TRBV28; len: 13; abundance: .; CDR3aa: CASVQGLAGTQYF; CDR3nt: TGTGCCAGCGTTCAGGGGCTAGCGGGGACCCAGTACTTC
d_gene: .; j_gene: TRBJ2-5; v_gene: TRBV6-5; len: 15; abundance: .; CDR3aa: CASSLGPISEETQYF; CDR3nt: TGTGCCAGCAGTTTGGGACCCATAAGCGAGGAGACCCAGTACTTC
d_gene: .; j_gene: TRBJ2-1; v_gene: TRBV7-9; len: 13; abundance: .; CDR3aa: CASSSVLYNEQFF; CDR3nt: TGTGCCAGCAGCTCCGTCCTGTACAATGAGCAGTTCTTC
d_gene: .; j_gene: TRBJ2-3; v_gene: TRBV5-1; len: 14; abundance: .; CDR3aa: CASSTEPGGDTQYF; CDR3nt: TGCGCCAGCAGCACGGAACCCGGGGGAGATACGCAGTATTTT
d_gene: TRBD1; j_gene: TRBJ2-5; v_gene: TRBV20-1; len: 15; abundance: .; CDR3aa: CSAIRDRAYQETQYF; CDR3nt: TGCAGTGCCATCCGGGACAGGGCGTACCAAGAGACCCAGTACTTC
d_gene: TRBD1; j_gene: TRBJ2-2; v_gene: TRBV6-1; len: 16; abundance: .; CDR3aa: CASSEAGTGNTGELFF; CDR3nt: TGTGCCAGCAGTGAAGCCGGGACAGGGAACACCGGGGAGCTGTTTTTT
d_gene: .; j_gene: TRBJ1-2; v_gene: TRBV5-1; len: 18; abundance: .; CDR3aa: CASSSGQGPYLANYGYTF; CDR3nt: TGCGCCAGCAGCTCGGGCCAGGGGCCATACTTAGCTAACTATGGCTACACCTTC
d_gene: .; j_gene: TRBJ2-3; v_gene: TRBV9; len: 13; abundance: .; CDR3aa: CASSAVPPDTQYF; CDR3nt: TGTGCCAGCAGCGCAGTTCCTCCAGATACGCAGTATTTT
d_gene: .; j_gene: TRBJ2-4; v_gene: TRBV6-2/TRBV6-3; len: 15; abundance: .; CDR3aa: CASNFASAAKNIQYF; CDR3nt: TGTGCCAGCAATTTCGCTAGCGCGGCCAAAAACATTCAGTACTTC
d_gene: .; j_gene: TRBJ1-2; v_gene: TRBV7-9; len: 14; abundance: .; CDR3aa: CASSSEAQGDGYTF; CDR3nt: TGTGCCAGCAGCTCCGAGGCGCAGGGCGATGGCTACACCTTC
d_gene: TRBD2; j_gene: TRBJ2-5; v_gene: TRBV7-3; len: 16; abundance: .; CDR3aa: CASSLDASGGLGTQYF; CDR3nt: TGTGCCAGCAGCTTAGACGCTAGCGGGGGACTAGGGACCCAGTACTTC
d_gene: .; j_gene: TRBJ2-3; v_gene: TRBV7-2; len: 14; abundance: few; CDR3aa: CASSLGRTVDTQYF; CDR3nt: TGTGCCAGCAGCTTAGGGCGTACCGTAGATACGCAGTATTTT
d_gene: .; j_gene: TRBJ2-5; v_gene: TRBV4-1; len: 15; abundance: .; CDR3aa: CASSQDATVQETQYF; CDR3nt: TGCGCCAGCAGCCAAGATGCAACGGTCCAAGAGACCCAGTACTTC
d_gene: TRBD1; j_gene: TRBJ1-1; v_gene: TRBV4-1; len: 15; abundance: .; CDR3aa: CASSQATTGGTEAFF; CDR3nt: TGCGCCAGCAGCCAAGCGACGACAGGGGGAACTGAAGCTTTCTTT
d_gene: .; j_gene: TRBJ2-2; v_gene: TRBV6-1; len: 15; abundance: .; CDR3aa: CASNVASSNTGELFF; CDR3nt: TGTGCCAGCAACGTCGCCAGTTCGAACACCGGGGAGCTGTTTTTT
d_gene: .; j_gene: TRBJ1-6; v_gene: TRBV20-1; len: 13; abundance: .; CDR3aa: CSARTFFNSPLHF; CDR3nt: TGCAGTGCAAGGACCTTTTTTAATTCACCCCTCCACTTT
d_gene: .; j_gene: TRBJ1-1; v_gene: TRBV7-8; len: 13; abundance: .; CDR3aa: CASSLGQLAEAFF; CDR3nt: TGTGCCAGCAGCTTAGGACAGCTTGCAGAAGCTTTCTTT
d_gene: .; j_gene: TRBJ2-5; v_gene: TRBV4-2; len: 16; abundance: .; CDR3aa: CASSHTNQGGSETQYF; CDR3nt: TGTGCCAGCAGCCACACCAATCAAGGGGGAAGTGAGACCCAGTACTTC
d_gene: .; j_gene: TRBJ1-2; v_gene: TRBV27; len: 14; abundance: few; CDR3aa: CASSLTVRRDGYTF; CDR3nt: TGTGCCAGCAGTTTGACCGTCCGGAGGGATGGCTACACCTTC
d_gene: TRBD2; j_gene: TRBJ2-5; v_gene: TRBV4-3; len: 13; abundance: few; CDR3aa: CASSKQRGETQYF; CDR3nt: TGCGCCAGCAGCAAACAGCGGGGGGAGACCCAGTACTTC
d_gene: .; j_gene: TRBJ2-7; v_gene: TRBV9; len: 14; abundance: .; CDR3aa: CASNQGEGEGEQYF; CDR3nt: TGTGCCAGCAACCAGGGGGAGGGGGAAGGCGAGCAGTACTTC
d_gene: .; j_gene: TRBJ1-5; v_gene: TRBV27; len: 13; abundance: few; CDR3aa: CASRVGGNQPQHF; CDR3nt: TGTGCCAGCCGGGTTGGCGGCAATCAGCCCCAGCATTTT
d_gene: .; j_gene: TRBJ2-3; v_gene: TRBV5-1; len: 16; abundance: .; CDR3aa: CASSDFGGRSTDTQYF; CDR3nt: TGCGCCAGCAGCGACTTCGGGGGTAGAAGCACAGATACGCAGTATTTT
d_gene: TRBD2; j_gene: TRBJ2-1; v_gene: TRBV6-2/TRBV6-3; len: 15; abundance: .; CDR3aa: CASSYGRGGLNEQFF; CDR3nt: TGTGCCAGCAGTTACGGGCGGGGGGGCTTGAATGAGCAGTTCTTC
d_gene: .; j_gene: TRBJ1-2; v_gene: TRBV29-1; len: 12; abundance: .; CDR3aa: CSVEDEGCGYTF; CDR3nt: TGCAGCGTTGAAGATGAAGGGTGTGGCTACACCTTC
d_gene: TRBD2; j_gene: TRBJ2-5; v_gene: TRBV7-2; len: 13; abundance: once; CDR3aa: CAGSSTSGGRQYF; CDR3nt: TGTGCCGGCAGCTCAACTAGCGGGGGCCGACAGTACTTC
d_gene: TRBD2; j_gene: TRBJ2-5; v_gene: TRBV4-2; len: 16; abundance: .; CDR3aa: CASSQDSTGGKETQYF; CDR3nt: TGTGCCAGCAGCCAAGATAGTACCGGGGGGAAAGAGACCCAGTACTTC
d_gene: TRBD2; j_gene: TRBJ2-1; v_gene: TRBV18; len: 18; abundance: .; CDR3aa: CASSPRGPGRGNYNEQFF; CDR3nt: TGTGCCAGCTCACCAAGAGGGCCGGGGCGGGGGAACTACAATGAGCAGTTCTTC
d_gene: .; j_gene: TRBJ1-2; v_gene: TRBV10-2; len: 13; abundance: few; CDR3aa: CASTTDTRVGYTF; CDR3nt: TGCGCCAGCACAACAGATACTCGCGTGGGCTACACCTTC
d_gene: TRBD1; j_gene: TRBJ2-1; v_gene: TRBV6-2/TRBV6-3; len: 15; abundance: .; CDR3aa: CASSCPQGAYNEQFF; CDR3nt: TGTGCCAGCAGTTGCCCCCAGGGGGCTTACAATGAGCAGTTCTTC
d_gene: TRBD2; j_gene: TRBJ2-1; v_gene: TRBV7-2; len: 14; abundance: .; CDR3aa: CASINSGGTGEQFF; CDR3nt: TGTGCCAGCATCAACTCGGGGGGTACGGGTGAGCAGTTCTTC
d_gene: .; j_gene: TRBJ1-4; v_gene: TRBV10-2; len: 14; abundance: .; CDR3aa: CASRTGYANEKLFF; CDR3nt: TGCGCCAGCAGGACCGGTTATGCTAATGAAAAACTGTTTTTT
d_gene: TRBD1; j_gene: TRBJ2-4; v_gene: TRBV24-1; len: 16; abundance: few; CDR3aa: CATSDPGQGYGNIQYF; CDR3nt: TGTGCCACCAGTGATCCGGGACAGGGATACGGAAACATTCAGTACTTC
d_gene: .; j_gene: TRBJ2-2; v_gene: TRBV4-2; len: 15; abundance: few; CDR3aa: CASSRDQVGTGELFF; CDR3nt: TGTGCCAGCAGCCGCGATCAAGTTGGGACCGGGGAGCTGTTTTTT
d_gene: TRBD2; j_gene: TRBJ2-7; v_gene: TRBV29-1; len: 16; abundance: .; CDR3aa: CSVGLAGGRSNNEQYF; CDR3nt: TGCAGCGTGGGACTAGCGGGGGGGAGATCGAACAATGAGCAGTACTTC
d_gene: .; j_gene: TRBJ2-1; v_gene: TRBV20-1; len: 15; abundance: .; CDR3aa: CSARIDRRAYNEQFF; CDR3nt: TGCAGTGCTAGAATAGACAGGAGGGCCTACAATGAGCAGTTCTTC
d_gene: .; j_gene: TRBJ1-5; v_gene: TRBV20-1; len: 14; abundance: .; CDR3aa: CSARKPTQNQPQHF; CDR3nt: TGCAGTGCCAGAAAGCCCACTCAAAATCAGCCCCAGCATTTT
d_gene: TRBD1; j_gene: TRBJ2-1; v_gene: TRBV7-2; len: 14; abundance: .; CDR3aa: CASSFGTVDNEQFF; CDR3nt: TGTGCCAGCAGCTTCGGGACAGTAGACAATGAGCAGTTCTTC